The 2 T cell receptor beta chains given below trace back to one sample, sequenced in a study of blood T cells in healthy people across ages. Then a second PCR, running roughly 6 to 11 cycles, was carried out with a sample-barcoded 5' primer and a J-beta primer mix. One entry per CDR3 protein, called by TCRdb with MiXCR from the 5' RACE reads. The sample comprises over 1,500,000 distinct CDR3 sequences, around 50% of which are singletons, and 2.1% rests with the top ten. Sequenced: blood. These receptors all come from a woman aged 40 to 49 in good health.

The CDR3 coding sequence is TGTGCCAGCAGCCTTGGGCCAGATCAAGAGACCCAGTACTTC. It yields the protein CASSLGPDQETQYF. The V call is TRBV5-5, the J call TRBJ2-5, with no clear D. The CDR3 spans 14 residues. Trimming removed 4 bases at V and 2 bases at J, with 12 bases between. The germline CDR1 and CDR2 sequences are SGHKS and YYEKEE (reference sequence).

In this sample, this clonotype turned up a few times. The chain couples TRBV6-1 to TRBJ2-1; D tentatively reads TRBD1 or TRBD2 (5 bases each). Germline V gives CDR1 MNHNS, CDR2 SASEGT. V dropped 8 bases and J dropped 5 bases, with 22 bases sitting between them. The CDR3 is made up of 16 amino acids. DNA for the CDR3: TGTGCCAGCGGGGACCTCGGCAGAGCGAAGCACAATGAGCAGTTCTTC. Encoded protein: CASGDLGRAKHNEQFF.